This note documents a single TCR beta chain sequence. CDR1 is LNHDA and CDR2 is SQIVND in the germline V gene (reference sequence). This CDR3 comprises 13 residues. Trimming stripped 6 bases from V and 5 bases from J, with 14 bases between. These data are taken from a study of blood T cell repertoires in COVID-19. Study at large: COVID-19 samples collected from the United States, Italy and Spain covered acute and convalescent phases. Sample material is recorded as cDNA or gDNA derived from T cells, B-cell-depleted T cells, or PBMCs.

Only in-frame clones appear in the TCRdb table, and some are missing; sequencing was by immunoSEQ multiplex PCR. The sample lists 35,000 to 40,000 clones; approximately 85% were seen once. The TCR was taken from a human donor in a cohort sampled during active COVID-19. The chain carries TRBV19 and TRBJ2-7; D possibly corresponds to TRBD1 (6 bases). The sequenced material came from peripheral blood. CDR3 sequence reads: CASSAGTTDEQYF. The CDR3, as DNA: TGTGCCAGTAGCGCCGGGACAACAGACGAGCAGTACTTC.